The 20 T cell receptor beta chains below come from one sample, sequenced in a study of control samples from healthy donors and cancer patients. Here immunoSEQ multiplex PCR was the method, and the copy in TCRdb shows in-frame clones only, minus some. The sample records 60,000 to 95,000 clones, roughly 84% being singletons. The sample was blood. The receptors stem from a man in his fifties in good health.

This clone is classed as medium-sized. The J gene is TRBJ2-5, the V gene TRBV7-9, with D maybe TRBD2 (6 bases). The CDR3 spans 13 residues. Trimming cost V 7 bases and J 3 bases, with 12 bases left between them. The germline gives CDR1 SEHNR, CDR2 FQNEAQ (reference sequence). The CDR3 DNA sequence: TGTGCCAGCACCCGATCGGGGGAAGAGACCCAGTACTTC. It specifies CASTRSGEETQYF.

Turning to this clone: Other nucleotide sequences from this sample produce the same CDR3. The chain carries TRBV6-5 and TRBJ1-6, with TRBD1 matching over 9 bases. V lost 5 bases to trimming and J lost 10 bases; unmatched junction nucleotides: 9. The CDR3 sequence is 15 residues long. CDR1 is MNHEY and CDR2 is SVGAGI in the germline V gene. The CDR3 reads CASSRTGEPESPLHF. In nucleotides, the CDR3 is TGTGCCAGCAGTCGGACAGGGGAGCCTGAATCACCCCTCCACTTT.

The chain has TRBV28 and TRBJ2-1; TRBD1 is a possible D gene (6 bases). There are 14 residues in the CDR3. The V and J ends lost 10 bases and 4 bases respectively, with 17 bases between them. Germline assignment: CDR1 MDHEN and CDR2 SYDVKM. In nucleotides, the CDR3 is TGTGCCACCTGGGGGACAAATCGTTACAATGAGCAGTTCTTC. Its protein is CATWGTNRYNEQFF. The variable domain in full, with the rest retrieved from reference TRBV28 and TRBJ2-1, is DVKVTQSSRYLVKRTGEKVFLECVQDMDHENMFWYRQDPGLGLRLIYFSYDVKMKEKGDIPEGYSVSREKKERFSLILESASTNQTSMYLCATWGTNRYNEQFFGPGTRLTVL.

The chain combines TRBV6-5 with TRBJ2-2, with D unresolved. Germline loops: CDR1 MNHEY, CDR2 SVGAGI. The CDR3 is 13 residues long. Deletions cut 7 bases from V and 2 bases from J, with 8 bases between. The CDR3, as DNA: TGTGCCAGCAAGAACCCAAACACCGGGGAGCTGTTTTTT. Translation: CASKNPNTGELFF.

The chain joins TRBV6-5 to TRBJ2-1; 10 bases are shared with TRBD1. Germline CDR1 MNHEY, CDR2 SVGAGI. J lost 6 bases, V lost 6 bases, and 8 bases had no gene match. CDR3 size: 15 residues. The CDR3 sequence is CASRDGTGASNEQFF. DNA for the CDR3: TGTGCCAGCAGAGACGGGACAGGGGCAAGCAATGAGCAGTTCTTC.

The chain carries TRBV18 and TRBJ1-2, with a weak D call TRBD1 (5 bases). Trimming shortened V by 1 base and J by 2 bases, and 5 bases separated the two germline ends. This CDR3 spans 13 amino acids. CDR1 and CDR2 (germline): KGHSH, LQKENI. Written as DNA, the CDR3 is TGTGCCAGCTCACCACGGGGGAACTATGGCTACACCTTC. As protein: CASSPRGNYGYTF. Variable domain in full (rest from reference TRBV18 and TRBJ1-2): NAGVMQNPRHLVRRRGQEARLRCSPMKGHSHVYWYRQLPEEGLKFMVYLQKENIIDESGMPKERFSAEFPKEGPSILRIQQVVRGDSAAYFCASSPRGNYGYTFGSGTRLTVV.

The CDR3 protein is CASSSGTASSGNTIYF. Here the CDR3 DNA reads TGTGCCAGCAGCTCTGGGACCGCTAGCTCTGGAAACACCATATATTTT. V is TRBV7-6 and J is TRBJ1-3; weak D call: TRBD1 (5 bases). V lost 4 bases and J lost 0, with 13 bases in between. CDR1 is SGHVS, CDR2 FNYEAQ, per germline. The CDR3 loop spans 16 amino acids.

This clone was counted between two and nine times. Different DNA sequences within this sample yield the same CDR3. CDR3 DNA: TGTGCCAGTAGTATCGGTCATAGCACTGGGGCCAACGTCCTGACTTTC. It translates to CASSIGHSTGANVLTF. V gene TRBV19 combines with J gene TRBJ2-6; D not resolved. Per germline, CDR1 LNHDA and CDR2 SQIVND (reference sequence). This CDR3 has 16 residues. V lost 3 bases to trimming and J lost 2 bases, with 11 bases between them.

The chain couples TRBV9 to TRBJ2-1, with D perhaps given as TRBD1 or TRBD2 (6 bases each). Germline CDR1 is SGDLS and CDR2 is YYNGEE. The CDR3 contains 15 residues. The germline V and J ends were trimmed by 3 bases and 5 bases, with 15 bases remaining between them. CDR3 protein: CASSAGALVNNEQFF. Here the CDR3 DNA reads TGTGCCAGCAGCGCGGGGGCGTTGGTGAACAATGAGCAGTTCTTC.

J is TRBJ1-1 and V is TRBV11-3; no reliable D call. Trimming took 1 base from V and 1 from J, leaving 4 bases between them. This CDR3 is 13 amino acids long. Germline V lookup: CDR1 SGHNT, CDR2 YENEEA. The DNA of the CDR3 is TGTGCCAGCAGCTTAGCGGGGAACACTGAAGCTTTCTTT. It codes for CASSLAGNTEAFF.

The rearrangement uses TRBV5-1 and TRBJ2-3; D may be TRBD1 (6 bases). With 4 bases removed from V and 1 base from J, the gap between germline ends came to 16 bases. Germline lookup yields CDR1 SGHRS and CDR2 YFSETQ. This CDR3 region has 16 residues. The CDR3: CASSKGVAGGTDTQYF. The CDR3 coding sequence is TGCGCCAGCAGCAAAGGTGTGGCAGGGGGCACAGATACGCAGTATTTT.

This chain connects TRBV2 to TRBJ2-1; the D is unclear. Trimming took 4 bases from V and 11 from J, leaving 12 bases between them. This CDR3 contains 12 residues. Germline CDR1 is SNHLY and CDR2 is FYNNEI. The CDR3 DNA follows: TGTGCCAGCAGTGGTTGGAGCCCCAAGCAGTTCTTC. The encoded protein is CASSGWSPKQFF. The full variable domain, with the rest looked up from reference TRBV2 and TRBJ2-1, is EPEVTQTPSHQVTQMGQEVILRCVPISNHLYFYWYRQILGQKVEFLVSFYNNEISEKSEIFDDQFSVERPDGSNFTLKIRSTKLEDSAMYFCASSGWSPKQFFGPGTRLTVL.

This clone was detected only once. The gene calls are TRBV11-3 and TRBJ2-7; 9 bases fit TRBD1. CDR3 length: 14 residues. V was pared by 5 bases and J by 2 bases, with 4 bases of the junction left unmatched. Germline CDR1 SGHNT, CDR2 YENEEA. The CDR3 spells CASSMGTGPYEQYF. The CDR3 DNA reads TGTGCCAGCAGCATGGGGACAGGGCCCTACGAGCAGTACTTC.

The V and J genes are TRBV25-1 and TRBJ1-1; no reliable D call. CDR1 is MGHDK and CDR2 is SYGVNS in the germline V gene. The CDR3 consists of 13 residues. Trimming took 4 bases from V and 3 from J, leaving 9 bases between them. The CDR3 is CASSVEEHTEAFF. CDR3 coding DNA: TGTGCCAGCAGTGTAGAGGAGCACACTGAAGCTTTCTTT.

This rearrangement joins TRBV5-6 to TRBJ2-7; 7 nucleotides line up with TRBD2. The CDR3 is made up of 17 amino acids. The germline V gene encodes CDR1 SGHDT and CDR2 YYEEEE. Germline trimming cut 4 bases from V and 2 bases from J; bases unmatched to any gene: 15. The chain's CDR3 is CASSLTLGGRATYEQYF. The CDR3 DNA reads TGTGCCAGCAGCCTGACACTGGGGGGGAGGGCCACCTACGAGCAGTACTTC.

This sequence joins TRBV27 and TRBJ2-5; TRBD2 matches 9 bases. Per germline, CDR1 MNHEY and CDR2 SMNVEV (reference sequence). The CDR3 runs to 14 residues. J was trimmed by 7 bases and V by 6 bases; bases with no gene match: 9. CDR3: CASSPAGGLVTQYF. The CDR3 DNA sequence: TGTGCCAGCAGCCCAGCGGGAGGCCTTGTGACCCAGTACTTC.

The genes are TRBV25-1 and TRBJ2-5; 9 bases are a match to TRBD2. Germline trimming cut 6 bases from V and 1 base from J; bases unmatched to any gene: 9. CDR3 length: 16 residues. The germline V gene has CDR1 MGHDK and CDR2 SYGVNS. The CDR3 DNA reads TGTGCCAGCAGCAGCGGACTAGCGCCGATCCAAGAGACCCAGTACTTC. Protein: CASSSGLAPIQETQYF.

The chain has TRBV5-1 and TRBJ1-2, with D unclear. CDR1 SGHRS and CDR2 YFSETQ come from the germline V gene. The CDR3 spans 13 residues. Trimming left V 0 bases short and J 4 bases short, with 7 bases between. The CDR3 loop is CASSLGTGYGYTF. CDR3 sequence (DNA): TGCGCCAGCAGCTTGGGGACGGGCTATGGCTACACCTTC.

The chain couples TRBV25-1 to TRBJ2-1, with D unresolved. This CDR3 spans 15 amino acids. Trimming pared 5 bases from V and 7 bases from J, leaving 18 bases between. CDR1 is MGHDK, CDR2 SYGVNS, per germline. In nucleotides, the CDR3 is TGTGCCAGCAGTCCTCCCGGTTACCAAGGAAATGAGCAGTTCTTC. Amino acid sequence: CASSPPGYQGNEQFF.

V is TRBV27 and J is TRBJ1-4; the D gene is possibly TRBD1 (5 bases). This CDR3 has 17 residues. Germline V lookup: CDR1 MNHEY, CDR2 SMNVEV (reference sequence). V shed 5 bases and J shed 0 bases, with 16 bases lying between them. In DNA form, the CDR3 reads TGTGCCAGCAGTCCCCTGAGTAGGGGCGCAACTAATGAAAAACTGTTTTTT. It yields the protein CASSPLSRGATNEKLFF.